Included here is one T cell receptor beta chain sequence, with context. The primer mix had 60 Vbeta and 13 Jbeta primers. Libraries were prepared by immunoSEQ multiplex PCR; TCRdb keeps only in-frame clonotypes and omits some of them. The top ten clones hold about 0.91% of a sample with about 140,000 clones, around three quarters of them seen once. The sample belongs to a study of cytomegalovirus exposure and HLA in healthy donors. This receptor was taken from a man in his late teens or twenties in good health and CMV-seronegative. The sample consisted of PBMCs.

The CDR3 DNA reads TGTGCCAGCAGCTTAGAGGGGGGGGCTCGGGGTACTGAAGCTTTCTTT. Translated: CASSLEGGARGTEAFF. V usage is TRBV7-9 and J usage is TRBJ1-1, with D possibly matching TRBD1 (6 bases). Trimming cost V 1 base and J 5 bases, with 17 bases left between them. CDR3 length equals 16 residues. CDR1 is SEHNR, CDR2 FQNEAQ, per germline (reference sequence).